This T cell receptor (beta chain) was sequenced for a study of vaccination effects on CD4 cells after COVID-19 (dated 2022 in TCRdb). For the wider study: To identify antigen-specific CD4+ T cell clonotypes by their expansion, the ViraFEST assay first stimulated PBMC with viral peptide pools and then applied TCR sequencing. Post-vaccine samples across the study were collected a median of 72 days after the second dose, with a range of 14 to 241. Roughly 1.9 million PBMC per well were cultured with 10 ug/ml peptides in IMDM containing approximately 4.7% human AB serum, about 10 IU/ml IL-2 and gentamicin. In both COVID-19 convalescent patients and infection-naive vaccine recipients, the study compared SARS-CoV-2 spike-specific CD4+ TCR repertoires from before mRNA vaccination with those from after it. The full study included approximately nine COVID-19 convalescent patients and several SARS-CoV-2-naive healthy vaccine recipients. In the study, cultures from other donors were sequenced using the Oncomine TCR Beta short-read assay on an Illumina iSeq 100.

Remarks on this clone: Which antigen it targets is not known. One base away there is no much larger clone; base qualities are not given.

Broad study findings and their caveats: The study was limited by a small number of convalescent patients, and early post-infection timepoints were lacking. Among healthy vaccine recipients, nearly all vaccine-induced clones were SARS-CoV-2 mono-reactive, and just 1 of 255 was cross-reactive with common cold coronaviruses. At late post-vaccination timepoints, both infection-induced and vaccine-induced clones showed marked clonal contraction, consistent with waning T cell responses.

The CDR3 measures 14 amino acids from cysteine to phenylalanine. The entry retains the CDR3 DNA only, 42 bases that are in frame from base 1. The germline V and J ends show losses of 4 bases and 6 bases respectively, and no gene match explains 5 bases of the junction. The germline V gene supplies CDR1 SGHAT and CDR2 FQNNGV. After approximately 11 days of culture, CD4+ T cells were isolated with the EasySep CD4+ T cell isolation kit. Two doses of either the BNT162b2 or the mRNA-1273 mRNA SARS-CoV-2 vaccine were administered to participants. Healthy vaccine recipients had no prior SARS-CoV-2 infection, confirmed by negative nucleocapsid antibodies before and after vaccination. On days 3 and 7, half of the culture medium was replaced with fresh IL-2-containing medium. Unless otherwise noted, each peptide stimulation condition was cultured in triplicate wells. PBMC were separated from whole blood using Ficoll-Paque Plus gradient centrifugation and were then either cryopreserved at -140C or used fresh. The QIAamp micro DNA kit was used to extract genomic DNA from the cultured CD4+ T cells.

Library method: the immunoSEQ multiplex PCR assay. DNA from the cultured, isolated CD4+ T cells was subjected to TCR beta CDR3 sequencing. The original methods were these. Non-productive TCR sequences were removed and reads were trimmed to the CDR3 region, keeping CDR3s of at least 7 amino acids. The MANAFEST web app was used to identify antigen-specific clonotypes by comparing expansion in peptide wells with expansion in reference cultures. For clones to be considered positive, expansion at FDR<0.05 versus reference and all other wells, an odds ratio above 5, and a frequency above 0.1% in two replicate wells were required. Cross-reactive clonotypes were defined as significantly expanded in SARS-CoV-2 spike wells and in at least one common cold coronavirus spike condition. Using the stringdist R package, CDR3 similarity was measured by Levenshtein distance, and unrooted trees were constructed with ape in R 3.6.1. TCRdb carries this immuneACCESS record with in-frame sequences only. Its versions omit some clonotypes, under half of them owing to an unresolved V gene in the studies checked, with the rest unexplained. V, J and clone size are those of that table, while D and trimming were read from the DNA. The sample data list approximately 66,000 clones, and less than 85% of these were observed just once. The biggest ten clones account for approximately 2.3% of the sample.

This receptor was obtained from a human donor who received a COVID-19 vaccine. The rearrangement combines TRBV11-2 with TRBJ1-2, with 10 central nucleotides matching TRBD1. Sequenced here: CD4+ T cells from PBMCs cultured without peptide, sampled after COVID-19 vaccination. The CDR3 is CASSSTTGGDGYTF. DNA sequence: TGTGCCAGCAGCTCGACGACAGGGGGCGATGGCTACACCTTC.